Presented here are 13 T cell receptor beta chains from one specimen sequenced in a study of blood T cell repertoires in COVID-19. Some clones are missing from TCRdb's copy, which holds only in-frame ones; the method was immunoSEQ multiplex PCR. The sample contains some 250,000 clones, 75% to 90% of which appear only once. The specimen was PBMCs or T cells enriched from blood (not recorded which). The receptor set was obtained from a woman aged 50 to 60 who had recovered from COVID-19.

The chain joins TRBV10-3 to TRBJ2-7; D unclear. CDR3 length equals 13 residues. V shed 6 bases and J shed 5 bases, with 14 bases lying between them. CDR1 and CDR2 from the germline V gene are ENHRY and SYGVKD. CDR3 coding DNA: TGTGCCATCAGCCGAGTCATAGGAGACGAGCAGTACTTC. Amino acids: CAISRVIGDEQYF.

This clone was counted a single time. V and J are TRBV29-1 and TRBJ2-1, with D tentatively TRBD2 (6 bases). The CDR3 is 17 residues long. The V gene's germline CDR1 is SQVTM and CDR2 ANQGSEA. The V and J ends lost 3 bases and 0 bases respectively, with 18 bases between them. The CDR3, as DNA: TGCAGCGTTGAGTCGGTGGGAGGCCCAAGCTCCTACAATGAGCAGTTCTTC. This gives the protein CSVESVGGPSSYNEQFF.

V is TRBV7-9 and J is TRBJ1-1; no clear D. V gave up 5 bases and J gave up 4 bases, with 11 bases separating them. CDR1 and CDR2 from the germline V gene are SEHNR and FQNEAQ (reference sequence). This CDR3 has 13 amino acids. The CDR3 sequence: CASSPPRVTEAFF. CDR3 sequence (DNA): TGTGCCAGCAGCCCGCCACGGGTCACTGAAGCTTTCTTT.

This rearrangement joins TRBV24-1 to TRBJ2-1, with 10 nucleotides matching TRBD1. V lost 3 bases and J lost 8; bases outside the gene matches: 6. Germline lookup yields CDR1 KGHDR and CDR2 SFDVKD. The CDR3 extends over 15 amino acids. CDR3 region: CATSDPGQGRYEQFF. The CDR3, as DNA: TGTGCCACCAGTGATCCGGGACAGGGGAGGTATGAGCAGTTCTTC.

The chain has TRBV7-8 and TRBJ1-2; D is possibly TRBD1 (5 bases). Germline lookup yields CDR1 SGHVS and CDR2 FQNEAQ. V dropped 7 bases and J dropped 0 bases, with 12 bases sitting between them. This CDR3 is built from 14 residues. For the CDR3, the DNA is TGTGCCAGCACCCCCCGGGACTCTAACTATGGCTACACCTTC. Translation: CASTPRDSNYGYTF.

The chain recombines TRBV9 with TRBJ2-7, with 9 bases aligning to TRBD1. This CDR3 has 14 residues. CDR1 and CDR2 from the germline V gene are SGDLS and YYNGEE. The V gene end was trimmed by 7 bases and the J gene end by 2 bases; junction bases not matched to a gene: 7. The CDR3: CASARTGETYEQYF. DNA of the CDR3: TGTGCCAGCGCCCGGACAGGGGAGACCTACGAGCAGTACTTC.

This rearrangement joins TRBV28 to TRBJ2-3; 11 bases are a match to TRBD2. The CDR3 consists of 19 residues. Trimming removed 6 bases from V and 0 bases from J; junction bases left unmatched: 14. Looked up from germline, CDR1 is MDHEN and CDR2 is SYDVKM. The chain's CDR3 is CASSTPGLADTLSTDTQYF. DNA of the CDR3: TGTGCCAGCAGCACCCCGGGACTAGCGGACACCCTAAGCACAGATACGCAGTATTTT.

The chain employs TRBV7-8 and TRBJ1-1; maybe TRBD1 (6 bases). Trimming shortened V by 3 bases and J by 5 bases, and 13 bases separated the two germline ends. The CDR3 contains 14 residues. Germline V gene lookup returns CDR1 SGHVS and CDR2 FQNEAQ. The CDR3 loop reads CASSLTGRITEAFF. CDR3 nucleotides: TGTGCCAGCAGCTTGACAGGTCGGATAACTGAAGCTTTCTTT.

This rearrangement joins TRBV4-1 to TRBJ1-1, with a possible D match to TRBD1 (6 bases). Germline assignment: CDR1 MGHRA and CDR2 YSYEKL. The V gene lost 7 bases and the J gene lost 1 base, with 13 bases spanning the gap. The CDR3 consists of 14 residues. This chain's CDR3 is CASNAGTSNTEAFF. Here the CDR3 DNA reads TGCGCCAGCAACGCCGGGACATCGAACACTGAAGCTTTCTTT.

This clone was picked up a small number of times. The chain carries TRBV28 and TRBJ1-6; TRBD1 might be the D (5 bases). Germline lookup yields CDR1 MDHEN and CDR2 SYDVKM. V lost 5 bases and J lost 2, with 13 bases in between. The CDR3 consists of 16 residues. As DNA, the CDR3 is TGTGCCAGCAGTCCTTCGGGGGGGGCCTATAATTCACCCCTCCACTTT. Translated: CASSPSGGAYNSPLHF.

CDR3 amino acids: CASSLEVLREQYF. CDR3 nucleotide sequence: TGTGCCAGCAGCTTAGAAGTCCTGCGCGAGCAGTACTTC. The rearrangement uses TRBV7-6 and TRBJ2-7; D remains unclear. Germline-derived CDR1 and CDR2 are SGHVS and FNYEAQ. CDR3 length: 13 residues. Trimming left V 1 base short and J 6 bases short, with 10 bases between.

V and J are TRBV7-2 and TRBJ2-3; D possibly corresponds to TRBD2 (6 bases). The V and J ends lost 5 bases and 2 bases respectively, with 11 bases between them. The CDR3 is made up of 14 amino acids. Germline CDR1 reads SGHTA; CDR2 reads FQGNSA. The CDR3 region is CASSRDSITDTQYF. CDR3 nucleotide sequence: TGTGCCAGCAGCCGGGACTCCATCACAGATACGCAGTATTTT.

The CDR3 here is CASSLGLAAAYNEQFF. The CDR3 region has the DNA TGTGCCAGCAGCTTAGGGCTAGCCGCTGCCTACAATGAGCAGTTCTTC. This chain joins TRBV13 and TRBJ2-1; tentative D call: TRBD2 (5 bases). In germline, CDR1 is PRHDT, CDR2 FYEKMQ (reference sequence). This CDR3 has 16 amino acids. The V end was cut by 0 bases, the J end by 2 bases, with 11 bases between.